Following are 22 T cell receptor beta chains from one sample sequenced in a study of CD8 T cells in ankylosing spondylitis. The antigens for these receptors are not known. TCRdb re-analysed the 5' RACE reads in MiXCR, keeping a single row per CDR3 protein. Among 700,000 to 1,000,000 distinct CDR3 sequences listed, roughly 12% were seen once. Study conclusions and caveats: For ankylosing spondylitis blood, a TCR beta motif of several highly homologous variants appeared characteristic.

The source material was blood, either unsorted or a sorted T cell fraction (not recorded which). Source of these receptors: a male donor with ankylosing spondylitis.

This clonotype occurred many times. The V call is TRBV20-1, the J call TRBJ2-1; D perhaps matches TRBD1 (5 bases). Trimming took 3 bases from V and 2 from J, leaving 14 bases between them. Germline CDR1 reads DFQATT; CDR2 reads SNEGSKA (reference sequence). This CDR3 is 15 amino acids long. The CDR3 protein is CSARGRAYTYNEQFF. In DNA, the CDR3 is TGCAGTGCTAGGGGGCGAGCTTACACCTACAATGAGCAGTTCTTC.

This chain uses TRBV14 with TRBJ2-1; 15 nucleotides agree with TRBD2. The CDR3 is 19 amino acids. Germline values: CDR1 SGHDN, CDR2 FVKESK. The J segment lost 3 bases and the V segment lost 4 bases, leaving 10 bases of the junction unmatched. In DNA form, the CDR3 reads TGTGCCAGCAGCCCCAAGAGGACTAGCGGGAGGGCCAACTACAATGAGCAGTTCTTC. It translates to CASSPKRTSGRANYNEQFF.

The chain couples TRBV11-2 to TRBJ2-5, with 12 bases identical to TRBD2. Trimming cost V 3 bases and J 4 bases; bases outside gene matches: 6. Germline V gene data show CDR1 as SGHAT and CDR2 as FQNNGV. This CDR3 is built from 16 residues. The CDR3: CASSLRLAGARETQYF. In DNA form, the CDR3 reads TGTGCCAGCAGCTTGCGACTAGCGGGAGCAAGAGAGACCCAGTACTTC. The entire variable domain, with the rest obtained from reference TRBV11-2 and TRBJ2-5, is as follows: EAGVAQSPRYKIIEKRQSVAFWCNPISGHATLYWYQQILGQGPKLLIQFQNNGVVDDSQLPKDRFSAERLKGVDSTLKIQPAKLEDSAVYLCASSLRLAGARETQYFGPGTRLLVL.

The CDR3, as DNA: TGCGCCAGCAGCCCTCGGGGGGTCTCTGGGGCCAACGTCCTGACTTTC. Its translation is CASSPRGVSGANVLTF. This chain links TRBV5-1 with TRBJ2-6; 7 positions agree with TRBD2. V lost 4 bases, J lost 0 bases, and 4 bases stayed unmatched. The CDR3 spans 16 residues. Germline CDR1 SGHRS, CDR2 YFSETQ.

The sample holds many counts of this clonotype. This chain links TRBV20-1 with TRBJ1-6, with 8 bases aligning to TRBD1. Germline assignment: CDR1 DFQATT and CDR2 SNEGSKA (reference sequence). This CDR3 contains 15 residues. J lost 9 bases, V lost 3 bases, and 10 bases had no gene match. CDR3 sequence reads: CSASPAGGKVSPLHF. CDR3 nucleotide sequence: TGCAGTGCTAGTCCCGCAGGGGGCAAGGTTTCACCCCTCCACTTT.

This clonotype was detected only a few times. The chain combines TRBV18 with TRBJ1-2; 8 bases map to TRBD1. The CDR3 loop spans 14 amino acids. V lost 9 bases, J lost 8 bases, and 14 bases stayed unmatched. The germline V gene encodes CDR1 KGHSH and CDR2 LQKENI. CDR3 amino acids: CASLQGAQSRGYTF. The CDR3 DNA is TGTGCCAGTCTTCAGGGGGCGCAGAGTCGAGGCTACACCTTC.

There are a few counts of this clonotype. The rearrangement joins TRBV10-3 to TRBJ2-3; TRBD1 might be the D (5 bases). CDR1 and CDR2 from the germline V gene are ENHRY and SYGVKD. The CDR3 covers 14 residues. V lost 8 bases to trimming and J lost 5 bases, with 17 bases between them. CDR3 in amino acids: CAIESQGPGDTQYF. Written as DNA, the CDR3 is TGTGCCATCGAGAGTCAGGGTCCAGGAGATACGCAGTATTTT.

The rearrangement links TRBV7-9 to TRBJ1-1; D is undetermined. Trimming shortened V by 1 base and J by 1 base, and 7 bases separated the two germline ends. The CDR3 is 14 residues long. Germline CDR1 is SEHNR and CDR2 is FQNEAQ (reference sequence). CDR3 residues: CASSLGVWNTEAFF. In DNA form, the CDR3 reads TGTGCCAGCAGCTTAGGGGTCTGGAACACTGAAGCTTTCTTT.

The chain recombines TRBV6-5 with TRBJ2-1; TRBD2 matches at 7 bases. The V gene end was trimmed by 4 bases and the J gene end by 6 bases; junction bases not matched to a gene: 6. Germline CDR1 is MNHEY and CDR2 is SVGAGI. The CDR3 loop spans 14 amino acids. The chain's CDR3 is CASSLSGTPNEQFF. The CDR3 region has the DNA TGTGCCAGCAGTTTAAGCGGGACCCCCAATGAGCAGTTCTTC.

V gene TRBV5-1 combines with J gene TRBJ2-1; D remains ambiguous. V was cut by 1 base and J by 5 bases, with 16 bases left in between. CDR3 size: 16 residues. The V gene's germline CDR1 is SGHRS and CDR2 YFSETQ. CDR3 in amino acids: CASSLSPPGWNNEQFF. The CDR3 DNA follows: TGCGCCAGCAGCTTGAGTCCCCCAGGTTGGAACAATGAGCAGTTCTTC.

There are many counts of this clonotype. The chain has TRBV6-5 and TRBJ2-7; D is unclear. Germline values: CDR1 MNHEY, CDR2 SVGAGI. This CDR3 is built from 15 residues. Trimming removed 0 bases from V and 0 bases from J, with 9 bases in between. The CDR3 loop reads CASSYSPFDSYEQYF. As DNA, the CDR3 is TGTGCCAGCAGTTACTCCCCTTTCGACTCCTACGAGCAGTACTTC.

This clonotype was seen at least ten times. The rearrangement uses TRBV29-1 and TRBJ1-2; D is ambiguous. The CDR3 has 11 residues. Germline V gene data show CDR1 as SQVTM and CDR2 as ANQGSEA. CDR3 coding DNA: TGCACAGAAAAGGGTTCCTATGGCTACACCTTC. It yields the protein CTEKGSYGYTF.

The CDR3 nucleotides are TGCAGTGCTAGGGGGGTCTCGATCCACCTCTACAATGAGCAGTTCTTC. Its translation is CSARGVSIHLYNEQFF. This rearrangement joins TRBV20-1 to TRBJ2-1; the D call may be TRBD1 or TRBD2 (5 bases each). The CDR3 has 16 residues. Germline loops: CDR1 DFQATT, CDR2 SNEGSKA (reference sequence). Trimming shortened V by 3 bases and J by 3 bases, and 18 bases separated the two germline ends.

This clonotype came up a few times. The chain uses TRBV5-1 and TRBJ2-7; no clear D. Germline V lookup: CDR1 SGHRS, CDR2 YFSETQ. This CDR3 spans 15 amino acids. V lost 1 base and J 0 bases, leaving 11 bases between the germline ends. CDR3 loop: CASSLMRTDSYEQYF. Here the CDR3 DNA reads TGCGCCAGCAGCTTGATGAGGACGGACTCCTACGAGCAGTACTTC.

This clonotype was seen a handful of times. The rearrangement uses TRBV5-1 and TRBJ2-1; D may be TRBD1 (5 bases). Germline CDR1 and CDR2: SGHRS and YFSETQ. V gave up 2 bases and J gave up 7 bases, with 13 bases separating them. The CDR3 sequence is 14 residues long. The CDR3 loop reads CASSLQDLENEQFF. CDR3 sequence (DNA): TGCGCCAGCAGCTTACAGGACCTTGAAAATGAGCAGTTCTTC.

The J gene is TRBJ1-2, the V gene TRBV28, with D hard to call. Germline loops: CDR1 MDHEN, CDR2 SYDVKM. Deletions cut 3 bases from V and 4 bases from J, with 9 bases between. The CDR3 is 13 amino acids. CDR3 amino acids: CASSFKTSYGYTF. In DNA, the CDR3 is TGTGCCAGCAGTTTTAAGACTTCCTATGGCTACACCTTC.

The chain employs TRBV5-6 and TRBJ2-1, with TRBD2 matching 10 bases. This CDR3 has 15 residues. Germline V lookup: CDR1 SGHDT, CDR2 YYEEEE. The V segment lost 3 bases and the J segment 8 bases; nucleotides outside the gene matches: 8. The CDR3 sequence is CASSSGLAINHEQFF. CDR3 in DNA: TGTGCCAGCAGCTCGGGACTAGCGATAAACCATGAGCAGTTCTTC.

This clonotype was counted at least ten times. The CDR3 DNA reads TGTGCCAGCAGCCGGACCTCCGGAGTCACTGAAGCTTTCTTT. Encoded protein: CASSRTSGVTEAFF. The chain couples TRBV7-2 to TRBJ1-1; D is uncertain. The V end lost 5 bases, the J end lost 4 bases, and 14 bases lay between the germline ends. Germline V gene data show CDR1 as SGHTA and CDR2 as FQGNSA. The CDR3 totals 14 residues.

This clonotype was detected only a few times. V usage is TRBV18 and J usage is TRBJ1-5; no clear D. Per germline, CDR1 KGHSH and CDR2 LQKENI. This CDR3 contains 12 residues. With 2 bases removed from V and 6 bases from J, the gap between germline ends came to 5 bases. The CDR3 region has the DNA TGTGCCAGCTCACCAGATACTCAGCCCCAGCATTTT. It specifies CASSPDTQPQHF.

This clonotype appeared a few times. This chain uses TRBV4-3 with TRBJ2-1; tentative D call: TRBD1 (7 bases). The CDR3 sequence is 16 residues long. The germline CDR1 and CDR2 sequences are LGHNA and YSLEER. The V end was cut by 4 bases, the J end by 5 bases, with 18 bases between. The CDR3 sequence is CASSRITGEVHNEQFF. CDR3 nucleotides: TGCGCCAGCAGCCGAATTACAGGGGAGGTCCACAATGAGCAGTTCTTC.

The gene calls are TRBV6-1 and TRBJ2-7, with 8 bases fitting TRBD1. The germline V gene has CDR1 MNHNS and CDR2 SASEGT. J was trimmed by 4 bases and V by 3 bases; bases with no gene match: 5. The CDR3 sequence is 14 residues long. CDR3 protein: CASSEQGARYEQYF. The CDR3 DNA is TGTGCCAGCAGTGAGCAGGGGGCTCGGTACGAGCAGTACTTC.

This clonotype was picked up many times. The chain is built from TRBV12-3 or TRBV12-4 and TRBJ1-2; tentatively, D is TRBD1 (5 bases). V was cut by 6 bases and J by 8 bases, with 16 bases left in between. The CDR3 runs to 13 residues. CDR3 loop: CASSFQGRGGYTF. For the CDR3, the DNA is TGTGCCAGCAGCTTCCAGGGTAGAGGGGGCTACACCTTC.